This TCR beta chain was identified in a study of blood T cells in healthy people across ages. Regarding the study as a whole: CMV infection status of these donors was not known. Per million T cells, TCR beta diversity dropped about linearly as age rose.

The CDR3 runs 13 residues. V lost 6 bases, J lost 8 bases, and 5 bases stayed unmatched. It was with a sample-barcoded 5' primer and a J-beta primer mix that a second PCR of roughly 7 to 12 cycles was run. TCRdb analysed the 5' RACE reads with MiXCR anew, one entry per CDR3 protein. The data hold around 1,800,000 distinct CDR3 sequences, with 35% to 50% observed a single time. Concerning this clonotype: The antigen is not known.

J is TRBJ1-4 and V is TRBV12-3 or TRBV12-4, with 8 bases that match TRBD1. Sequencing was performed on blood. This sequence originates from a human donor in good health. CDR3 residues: CASRPGTGEKLFF. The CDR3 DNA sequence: TGTGCCAGCAGACCAGGGACAGGCGAAAAACTGTTTTTT.